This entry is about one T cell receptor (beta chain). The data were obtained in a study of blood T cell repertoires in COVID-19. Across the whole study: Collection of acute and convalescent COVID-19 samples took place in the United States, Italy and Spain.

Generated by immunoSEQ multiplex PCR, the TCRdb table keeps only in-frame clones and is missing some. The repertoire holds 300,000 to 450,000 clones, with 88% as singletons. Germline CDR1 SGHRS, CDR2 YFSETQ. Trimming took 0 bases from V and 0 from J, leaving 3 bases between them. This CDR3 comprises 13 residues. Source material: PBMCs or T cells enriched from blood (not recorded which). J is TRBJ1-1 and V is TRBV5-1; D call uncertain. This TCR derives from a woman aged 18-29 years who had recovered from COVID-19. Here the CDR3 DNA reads TGCGCCAGCAGCTTGGGAGTGAACACTGAAGCTTTCTTT. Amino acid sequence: CASSLGVNTEAFF.